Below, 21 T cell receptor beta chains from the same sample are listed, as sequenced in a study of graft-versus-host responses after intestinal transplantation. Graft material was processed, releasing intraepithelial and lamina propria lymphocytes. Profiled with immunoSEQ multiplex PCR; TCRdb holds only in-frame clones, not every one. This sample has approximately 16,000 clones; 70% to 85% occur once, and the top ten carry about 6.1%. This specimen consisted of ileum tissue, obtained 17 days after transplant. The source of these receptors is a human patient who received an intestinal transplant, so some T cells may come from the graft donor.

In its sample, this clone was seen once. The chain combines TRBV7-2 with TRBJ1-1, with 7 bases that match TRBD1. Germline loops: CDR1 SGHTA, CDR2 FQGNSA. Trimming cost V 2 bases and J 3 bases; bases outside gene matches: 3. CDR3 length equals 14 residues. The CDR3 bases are TGTGCCAGCAGCTTACAGGGGGGAGACACTGAAGCTTTCTTT. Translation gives CASSLQGGDTEAFF.

Here the CDR3 DNA reads TGTGCCAGCAGTGACGGGACAGGGGGCAATCAGCCCCAGCATTTT. It is translated as CASSDGTGGNQPQHF. V gene TRBV6-4 combines with J gene TRBJ1-5, with TRBD1 identical over 10 bases. The germline CDR1 and CDR2 sequences are MRHNA and SNTAGT. This CDR3 has 15 residues. Losses at the gene ends were 2 bases for V and 2 bases for J; bases not matched to a gene: 0.

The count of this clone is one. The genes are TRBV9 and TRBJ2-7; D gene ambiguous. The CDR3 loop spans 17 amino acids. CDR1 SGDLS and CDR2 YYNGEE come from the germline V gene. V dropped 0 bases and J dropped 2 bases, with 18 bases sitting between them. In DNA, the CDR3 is TGTGCCAGCAGCGTAGACCCCAGGACCACCCTTGCCTACGAGCAGTACTTC. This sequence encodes CASSVDPRTTLAYEQYF.

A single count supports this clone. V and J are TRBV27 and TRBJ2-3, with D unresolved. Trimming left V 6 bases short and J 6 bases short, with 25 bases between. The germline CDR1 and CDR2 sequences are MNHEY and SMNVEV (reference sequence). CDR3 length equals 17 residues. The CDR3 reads CASSHPRMKGSADTQYF. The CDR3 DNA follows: TGTGCCAGCAGCCATCCCCGGATGAAGGGAAGCGCCGATACGCAGTATTTT.

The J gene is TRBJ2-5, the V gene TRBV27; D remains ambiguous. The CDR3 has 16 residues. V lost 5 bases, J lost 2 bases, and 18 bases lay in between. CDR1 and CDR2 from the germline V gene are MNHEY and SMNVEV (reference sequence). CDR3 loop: CASSTLRDILQETQYF. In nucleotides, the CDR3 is TGTGCCAGCAGTACGCTGAGAGACATCTTACAAGAGACCCAGTACTTC.

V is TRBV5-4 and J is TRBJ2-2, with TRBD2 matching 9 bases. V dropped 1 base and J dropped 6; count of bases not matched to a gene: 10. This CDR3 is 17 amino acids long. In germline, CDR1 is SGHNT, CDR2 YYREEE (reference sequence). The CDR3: CASSLYPSGKYAGELFF. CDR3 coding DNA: TGTGCCAGCAGCTTGTATCCTAGCGGGAAATACGCCGGGGAGCTGTTTTTT.

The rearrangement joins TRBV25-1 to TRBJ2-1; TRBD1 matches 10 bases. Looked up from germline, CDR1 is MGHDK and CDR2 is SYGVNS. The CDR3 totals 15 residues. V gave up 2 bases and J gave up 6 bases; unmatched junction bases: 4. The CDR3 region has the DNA TGTGCCAGCAGTGAACTGGACAGGGGGACCAATGAGCAGTTCTTC. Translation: CASSELDRGTNEQFF. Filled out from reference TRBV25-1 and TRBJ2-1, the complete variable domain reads EADIYQTPRYLVIGTGKKITLECSQTMGHDKMYWYQQDPGMELHLIHYSYGVNSTEKGDLSSESTVSRIRTEHFPLTLESARPSHTSQYLCASSELDRGTNEQFFGPGTRLTVL.

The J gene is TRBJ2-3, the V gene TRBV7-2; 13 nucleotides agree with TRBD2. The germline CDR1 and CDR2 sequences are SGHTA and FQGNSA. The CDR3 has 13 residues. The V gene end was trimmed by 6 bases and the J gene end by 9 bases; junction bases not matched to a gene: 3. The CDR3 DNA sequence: TGTGCCAGCAGACTAGCGGGGGGGGCGACGCAGTATTTT. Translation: CASRLAGGATQYF.

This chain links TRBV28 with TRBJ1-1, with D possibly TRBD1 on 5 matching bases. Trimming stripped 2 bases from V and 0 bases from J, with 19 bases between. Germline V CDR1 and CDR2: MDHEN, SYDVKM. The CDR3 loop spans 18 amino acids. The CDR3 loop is CASSLTGVGGELNTEAFF. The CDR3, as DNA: TGTGCCAGCAGTTTAACCGGGGTTGGGGGTGAATTGAACACTGAAGCTTTCTTT. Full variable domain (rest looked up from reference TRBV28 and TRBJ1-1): DVKVTQSSRYLVKRTGEKVFLECVQDMDHENMFWYRQDPGLGLRLIYFSYDVKMKEKGDIPEGYSVSREKKERFSLILESASTNQTSMYLCASSLTGVGGELNTEAFFGQGTRLTVV.

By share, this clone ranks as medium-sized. CDR3 coding DNA: TGCAGCGTCAGACAGTACTATGGCTACACCTTC. Protein sequence: CSVRQYYGYTF. V and J are TRBV29-1 and TRBJ1-2; D possibly corresponds to TRBD1 (5 bases). Germline lookup yields CDR1 SQVTM and CDR2 ANQGSEA. V shed 6 bases and J shed 3 bases, with 8 bases lying between them. The length of the CDR3 is 11 residues.

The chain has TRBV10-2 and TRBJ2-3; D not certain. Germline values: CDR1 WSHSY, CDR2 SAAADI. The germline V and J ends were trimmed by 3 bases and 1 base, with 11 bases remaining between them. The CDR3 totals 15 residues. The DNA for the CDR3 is TGCGCCAGCAGTGAAAACTCCCCCGGCACAGATACGCAGTATTTT. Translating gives CASSENSPGTDTQYF.

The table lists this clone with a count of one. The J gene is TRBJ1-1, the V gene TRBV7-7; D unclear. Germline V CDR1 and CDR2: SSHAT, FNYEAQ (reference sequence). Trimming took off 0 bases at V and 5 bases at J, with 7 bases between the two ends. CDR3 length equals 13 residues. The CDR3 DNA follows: TGTGCCAGCAGCTTAGCGTGGAATACTGAAGCTTTCTTT. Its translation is CASSLAWNTEAFF.

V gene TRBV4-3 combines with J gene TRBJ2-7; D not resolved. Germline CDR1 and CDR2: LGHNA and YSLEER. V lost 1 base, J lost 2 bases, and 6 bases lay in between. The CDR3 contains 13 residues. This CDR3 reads CASSQGATYEQYF. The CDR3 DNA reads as TGCGCCAGCAGCCAAGGCGCCACCTACGAGCAGTACTTC.

CDR3 DNA sequence: TGTGCCAGCAGCTTGGATTTGACAGTCGCGTCCGAGCAGTACTTC. Its translation: CASSLDLTVASEQYF. J is TRBJ2-7 and V is TRBV5-4, with TRBD1 as a possible D gene (5 bases). The germline CDR1 and CDR2 sequences are SGHNT and YYREEE (reference sequence). V lost 0 bases and J lost 6, with 16 bases in between. The CDR3 loop spans 15 amino acids.

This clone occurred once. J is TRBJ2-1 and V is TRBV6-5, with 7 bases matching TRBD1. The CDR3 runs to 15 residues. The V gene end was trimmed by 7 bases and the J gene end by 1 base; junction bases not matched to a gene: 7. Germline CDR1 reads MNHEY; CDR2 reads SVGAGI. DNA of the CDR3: TGTGCCAGCATCTACAGGGGCGAGTCCTACAATGAGCAGTTCTTC. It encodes CASIYRGESYNEQFF.

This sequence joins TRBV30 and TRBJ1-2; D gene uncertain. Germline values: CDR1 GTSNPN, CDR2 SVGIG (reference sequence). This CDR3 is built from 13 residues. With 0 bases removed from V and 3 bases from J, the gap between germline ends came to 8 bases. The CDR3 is CAWSVQDYYGYTF. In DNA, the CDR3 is TGTGCCTGGAGTGTACAAGATTACTATGGCTACACCTTC.

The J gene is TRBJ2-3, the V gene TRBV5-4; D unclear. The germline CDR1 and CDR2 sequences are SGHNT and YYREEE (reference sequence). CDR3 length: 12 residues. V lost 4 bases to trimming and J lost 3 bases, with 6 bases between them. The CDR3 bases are TGTGCCAGCAGCCCCGATACAGATACGCAGTATTTT. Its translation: CASSPDTDTQYF.

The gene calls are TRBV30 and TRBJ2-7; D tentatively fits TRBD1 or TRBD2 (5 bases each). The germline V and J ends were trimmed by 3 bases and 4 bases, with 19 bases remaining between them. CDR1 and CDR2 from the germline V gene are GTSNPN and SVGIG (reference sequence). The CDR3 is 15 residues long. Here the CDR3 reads CAWRPRDRPLYEQYF. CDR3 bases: TGTGCCTGGAGGCCCAGGGACCGACCCCTTTACGAGCAGTACTTC.

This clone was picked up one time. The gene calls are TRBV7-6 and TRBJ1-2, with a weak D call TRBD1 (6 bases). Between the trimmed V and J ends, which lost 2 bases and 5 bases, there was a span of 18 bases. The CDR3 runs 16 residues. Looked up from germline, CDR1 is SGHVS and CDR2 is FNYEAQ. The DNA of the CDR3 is TGTGCCAGCAGCTTATTGAGACAGGAGGGTGAATATGGCTACACCTTC. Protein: CASSLLRQEGEYGYTF. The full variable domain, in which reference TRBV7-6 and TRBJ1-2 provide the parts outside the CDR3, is GAGVSQSPRYKVTKRGQDVALRCDPISGHVSLYWYRQALGQGPEFLTYFNYEAQQDKSGLPNDRFSAERPEGSISTLTIQRTEQRDSAMYRCASSLLRQEGEYGYTFGSGTRLTVV.

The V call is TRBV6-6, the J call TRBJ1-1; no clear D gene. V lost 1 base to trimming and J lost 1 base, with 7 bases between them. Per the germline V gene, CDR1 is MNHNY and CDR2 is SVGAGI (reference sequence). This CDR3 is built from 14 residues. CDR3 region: CASSYLGQNTEAFF. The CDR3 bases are TGTGCCAGCAGTTACTTGGGTCAGAACACTGAAGCTTTCTTT.

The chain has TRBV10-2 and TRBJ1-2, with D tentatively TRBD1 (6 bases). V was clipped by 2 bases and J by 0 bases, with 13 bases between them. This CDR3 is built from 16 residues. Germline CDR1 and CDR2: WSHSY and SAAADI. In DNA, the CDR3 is TGCGCCAGCAGTGAGCCGACAGGTCCCACTAACTATGGCTACACCTTC. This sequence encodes CASSEPTGPTNYGYTF.